This T cell receptor beta chain is drawn from a study of T cell repertoires in cytomegalovirus infection. The wider study: Public TCR beta signature analysis indicated the presence of both CMV infection and matching HLA type.

The V and J ends lost 2 bases and 0 bases, in that order; junction bases with no gene match: 11. This CDR3 contains 18 residues. TCRdb re-analysed the reads in MiXCR, keeping a single row per CDR3 protein. This sample carries 450,000 to 650,000 distinct CDR3 sequences, about a quarter of them seen once, and the ten largest clones take roughly 13%. The J gene is TRBJ2-7, the V gene TRBV12-3 or TRBV12-4; 9 bases fit TRBD1. Source material: PBMCs. This clonotype was sampled from a human donor in good health (CMV status not recorded). Some clones in this sample may be carry-over from other donors' samples. CDR3 coding DNA: TGTGCCAGCAGTTTATTCTTGGGGGGACAGGGAAGCTCCTACGAGCAGTACTTC. This codes for CASSLFLGGQGSSYEQYF.